The rows below give T cell receptor beta chains drawn from one sample of a study of blood T cell repertoires in COVID-19. TCRdb keeps only in-frame clones here, not all; method: immunoSEQ multiplex PCR. The data contain hundreds of thousands of clones, around 84% of them singletons. Sequencing was done on a sample of peripheral blood. The receptors stem from a man older than 75 with acute or convalescent COVID-19. CDR3s include the opening cysteine and the closing phenylalanine or tryptophan. D genes are given only for firm matches. Expanded clones are given a class, and other clones once, few, many or no size at all.

v_call,clone_size,j_call,d_call,cdr3_aa,cdr3_nt
TRBV3-1/TRBV3-2,NA,TRBJ2-1,TRBD2,CASSPFGGREGYNEQFF,TGTGCCAGCAGCCCTTTCGGGGGGCGGGAGGGATACAATGAGCAGTTCTTC
TRBV6-6,few,TRBJ1-6,NA,CASSSQGRWSPLHF,TGTGCCAGCAGTTCACAGGGTCGGTGGTCACCCCTCCACTTT
TRBV19,NA,TRBJ2-7,NA,CASSIDGGSLTYEQYF,TGTGCCAGTAGTATTGACGGAGGATCCCTGACCTACGAGCAGTACTTC
TRBV10-3,once,TRBJ2-7,NA,CAMGASGPGYEQYF,TGTGCCATGGGGGCGTCGGGACCCGGCTACGAGCAGTACTTC
TRBV11-2,NA,TRBJ2-3,TRBD1,CASRLDTGAQQDTQYF,TGTGCCAGCAGATTAGATACAGGGGCCCAACAAGATACGCAGTATTTT
TRBV6-1,few,TRBJ1-5,TRBD1,CASSEGTESNQPQHF,TGTGCCAGCAGCGAAGGGACAGAGAGCAATCAGCCCCAGCATTTT
TRBV7-9,NA,TRBJ2-7,TRBD2,CASSLMRGLAGASTYEQYF,TGTGCCAGCAGCTTAATGAGGGGACTAGCGGGAGCATCGACCTACGAGCAGTACTTC
TRBV29-1,NA,TRBJ2-4,TRBD2,CSVEDSGGGLTKNIQYF,TGCAGCGTTGAAGATAGCGGGGGCGGGTTGACCAAAAACATTCAGTACTTC
TRBV5-6,NA,TRBJ2-5,NA,CASSWAGLETQYF,TGTGCCAGCAGCTGGGCTGGGTTGGAGACCCAGTACTTC
TRBV7-9,NA,TRBJ1-1,TRBD1,CASSLGQEGAFF,TGTGCCAGCAGCCTGGGACAGGAGGGGGCTTTCTTT
TRBV19,few,TRBJ2-7,TRBD1,CASSITGAYYEQYF,TGTGCCAGTAGTATTACAGGGGCTTACTACGAGCAGTACTTC
TRBV27,NA,TRBJ1-4,TRBD1,CASSLGTGEYGKLFF,TGTGCCAGCAGTCTCGGGACAGGGGAATATGGAAAACTGTTTTTT
TRBV7-3,NA,TRBJ2-5,TRBD1,CASSFSGGEETQYF,TGTGCCAGCAGCTTTTCAGGGGGCGAAGAGACCCAGTACTTC
TRBV24-1,NA,TRBJ2-2,NA,CATSGNTGELFF,TGTGCCACCAGCGGGAACACCGGGGAGCTGTTTTTT
TRBV2,NA,TRBJ1-4,NA,CASSGVLATNEKLFF,TGTGCCAGCAGTGGAGTACTGGCAACTAATGAAAAACTGTTTTTT
TRBV19,NA,TRBJ2-1,TRBD2,CASKGGLAVGNEQFF,TGTGCCAGTAAGGGGGGACTAGCAGTGGGAAATGAGCAGTTCTTC